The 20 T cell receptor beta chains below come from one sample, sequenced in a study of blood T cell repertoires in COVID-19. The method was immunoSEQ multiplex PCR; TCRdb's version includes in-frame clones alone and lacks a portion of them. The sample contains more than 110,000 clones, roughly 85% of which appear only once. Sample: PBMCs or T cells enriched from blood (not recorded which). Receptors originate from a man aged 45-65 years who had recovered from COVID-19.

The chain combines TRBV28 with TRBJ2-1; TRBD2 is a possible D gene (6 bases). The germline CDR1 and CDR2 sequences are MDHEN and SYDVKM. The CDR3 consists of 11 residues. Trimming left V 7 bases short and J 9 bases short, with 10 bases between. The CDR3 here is CASKVGSEQFF. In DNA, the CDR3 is TGTGCCAGCAAGGTCGGGAGTGAGCAGTTCTTC.

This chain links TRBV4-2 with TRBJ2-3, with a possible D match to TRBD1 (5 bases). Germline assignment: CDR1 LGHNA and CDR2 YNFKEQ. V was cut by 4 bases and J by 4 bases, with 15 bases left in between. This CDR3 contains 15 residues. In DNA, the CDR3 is TGTGCCAGCAGCCTCCCCCCGGCAGGGCCAGATACGCAGTATTTT. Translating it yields CASSLPPAGPDTQYF.

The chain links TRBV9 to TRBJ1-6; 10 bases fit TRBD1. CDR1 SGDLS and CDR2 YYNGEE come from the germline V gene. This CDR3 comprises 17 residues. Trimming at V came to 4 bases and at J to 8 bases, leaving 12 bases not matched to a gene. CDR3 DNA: TGTGCCAGCAGCCGCGGGACAGGGGCGACTGATTATTCACCCCTCCACTTT. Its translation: CASSRGTGATDYSPLHF.

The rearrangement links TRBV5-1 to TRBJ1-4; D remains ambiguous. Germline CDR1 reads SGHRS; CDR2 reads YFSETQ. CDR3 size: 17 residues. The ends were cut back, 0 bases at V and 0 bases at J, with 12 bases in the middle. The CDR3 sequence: CASSLDPGLATNEKLFF. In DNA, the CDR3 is TGCGCCAGCAGCTTGGATCCGGGGTTAGCAACTAATGAAAAACTGTTTTTT. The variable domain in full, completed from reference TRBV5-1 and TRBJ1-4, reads KAGVTQTPRYLIKTRGQQVTLSCSPISGHRSVSWYQQTPGQGLQFLFEYFSETQRNKGNFPGRFSGRQFSNSRSEMNVSTLELGDSALYLCASSLDPGLATNEKLFFGSGTQLSVL.

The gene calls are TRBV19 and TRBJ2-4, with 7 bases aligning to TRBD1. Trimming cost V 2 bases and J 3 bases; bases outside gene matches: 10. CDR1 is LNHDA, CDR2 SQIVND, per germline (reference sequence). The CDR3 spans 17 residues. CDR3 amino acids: CASSISRWGTVKNIQYF. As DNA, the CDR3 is TGTGCCAGTAGTATAAGTCGGTGGGGGACAGTCAAAAACATTCAGTACTTC.

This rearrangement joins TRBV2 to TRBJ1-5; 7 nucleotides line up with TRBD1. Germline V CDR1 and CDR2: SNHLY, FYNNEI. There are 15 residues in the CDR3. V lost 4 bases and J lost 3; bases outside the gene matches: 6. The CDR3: CASSAPGGNNQPQHF. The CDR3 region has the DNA TGTGCCAGCAGTGCCCCAGGGGGAAACAATCAGCCCCAGCATTTT.

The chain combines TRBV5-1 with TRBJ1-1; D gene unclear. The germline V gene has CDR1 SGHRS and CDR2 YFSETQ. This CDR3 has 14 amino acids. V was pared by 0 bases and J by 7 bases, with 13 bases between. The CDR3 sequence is CASSLAQVGFEAFF. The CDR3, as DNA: TGCGCCAGCAGCTTGGCCCAGGTGGGCTTTGAAGCTTTCTTT.

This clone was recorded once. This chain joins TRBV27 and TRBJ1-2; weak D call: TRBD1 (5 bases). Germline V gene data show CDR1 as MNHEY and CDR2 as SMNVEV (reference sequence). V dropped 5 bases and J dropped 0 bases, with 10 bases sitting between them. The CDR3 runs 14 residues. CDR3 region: CASSPRGSNYGYTF. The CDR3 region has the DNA TGTGCCAGCAGTCCCCGGGGGTCTAACTATGGCTACACCTTC.

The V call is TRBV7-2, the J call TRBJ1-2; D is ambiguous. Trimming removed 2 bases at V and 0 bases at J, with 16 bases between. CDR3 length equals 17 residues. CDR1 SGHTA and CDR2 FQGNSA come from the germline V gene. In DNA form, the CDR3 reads TGTGCCAGCAGCTTACTTTTTAACCAGGATGCTAACTATGGCTACACCTTC. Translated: CASSLLFNQDANYGYTF.

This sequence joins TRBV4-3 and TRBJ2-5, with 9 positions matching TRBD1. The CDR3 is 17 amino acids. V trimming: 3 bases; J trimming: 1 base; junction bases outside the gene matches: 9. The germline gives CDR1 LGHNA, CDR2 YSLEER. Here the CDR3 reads CASSHFPGQGFQETQYF. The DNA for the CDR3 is TGCGCCAGCAGCCATTTCCCGGGACAGGGATTCCAAGAGACCCAGTACTTC.

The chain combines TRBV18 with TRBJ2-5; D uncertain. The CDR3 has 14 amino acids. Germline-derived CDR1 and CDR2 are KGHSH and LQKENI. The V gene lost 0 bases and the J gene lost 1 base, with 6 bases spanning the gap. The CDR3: CASSPPAGQETQYF. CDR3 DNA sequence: TGTGCCAGCTCACCACCTGCCGGCCAAGAGACCCAGTACTTC. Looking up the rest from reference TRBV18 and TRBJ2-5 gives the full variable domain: NAGVMQNPRHLVRRRGQEARLRCSPMKGHSHVYWYRQLPEEGLKFMVYLQKENIIDESGMPKERFSAEFPKEGPSILRIQQVVRGDSAAYFCASSPPAGQETQYFGPGTRLLVL.

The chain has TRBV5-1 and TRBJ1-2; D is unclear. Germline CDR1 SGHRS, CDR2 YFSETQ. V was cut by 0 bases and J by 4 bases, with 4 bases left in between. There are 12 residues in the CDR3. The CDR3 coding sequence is TGCGCCAGCAGCTTGGACACCTATGGCTACACCTTC. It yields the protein CASSLDTYGYTF.

CDR3 residues: CASSLSRGVNTQYF. CDR3 DNA: TGTGCCAGCAGCTTATCGCGGGGGGTTAATACGCAGTATTTT. The chain couples TRBV7-2 to TRBJ2-3, with 8 bases fitting TRBD2. Unmatched junction bases numbered 5, after V lost 2 bases and J lost 7 bases. This CDR3 has 14 amino acids. Per germline, CDR1 SGHTA and CDR2 FQGNSA.

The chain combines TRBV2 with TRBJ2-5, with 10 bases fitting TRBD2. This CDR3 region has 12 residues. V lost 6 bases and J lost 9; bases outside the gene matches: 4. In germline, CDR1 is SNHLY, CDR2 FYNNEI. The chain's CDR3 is CASRRAGGAQYF. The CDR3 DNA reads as TGTGCCAGCAGGCGAGCGGGGGGGGCCCAGTACTTC.

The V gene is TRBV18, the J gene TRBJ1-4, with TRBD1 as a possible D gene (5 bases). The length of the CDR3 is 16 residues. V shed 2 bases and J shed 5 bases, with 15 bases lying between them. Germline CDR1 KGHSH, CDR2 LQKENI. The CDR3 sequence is CASSPNVRGANEKLFF. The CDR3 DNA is TGTGCCAGCTCACCAAACGTACGTGGGGCGAATGAAAAACTGTTTTTT.

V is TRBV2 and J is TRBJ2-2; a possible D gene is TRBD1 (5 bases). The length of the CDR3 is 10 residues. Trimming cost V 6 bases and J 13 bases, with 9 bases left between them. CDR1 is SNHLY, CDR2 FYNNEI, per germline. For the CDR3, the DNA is TGTGCCAGCAGAGGACACGCGCTGTTTTTT. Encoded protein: CASRGHALFF.

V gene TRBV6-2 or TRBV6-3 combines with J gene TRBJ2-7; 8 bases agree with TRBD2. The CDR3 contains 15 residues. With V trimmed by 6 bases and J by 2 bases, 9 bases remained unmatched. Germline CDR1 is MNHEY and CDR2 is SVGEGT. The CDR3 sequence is CASSPLEGLAYEQYV. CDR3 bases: TGTGCCAGCAGCCCACTCGAGGGACTAGCCTACGAGCAGTACGTC.

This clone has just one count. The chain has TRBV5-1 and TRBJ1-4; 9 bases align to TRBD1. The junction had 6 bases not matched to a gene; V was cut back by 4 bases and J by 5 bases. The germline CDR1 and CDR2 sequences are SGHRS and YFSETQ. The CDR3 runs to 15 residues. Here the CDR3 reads CASSPAGTGNEKLFF. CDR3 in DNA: TGCGCCAGCAGCCCCGCCGGGACAGGGAATGAAAAACTGTTTTTT. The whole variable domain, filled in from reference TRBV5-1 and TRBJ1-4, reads KAGVTQTPRYLIKTRGQQVTLSCSPISGHRSVSWYQQTPGQGLQFLFEYFSETQRNKGNFPGRFSGRQFSNSRSEMNVSTLELGDSALYLCASSPAGTGNEKLFFGSGTQLSVL.

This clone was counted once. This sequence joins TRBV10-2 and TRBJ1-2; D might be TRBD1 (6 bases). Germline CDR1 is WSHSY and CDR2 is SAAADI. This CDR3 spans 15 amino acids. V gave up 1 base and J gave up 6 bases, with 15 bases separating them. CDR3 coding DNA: TGCGCCAGCAGTGAGTTCCAGGGGCGAAGGGATGGCTACACCTTC. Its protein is CASSEFQGRRDGYTF.

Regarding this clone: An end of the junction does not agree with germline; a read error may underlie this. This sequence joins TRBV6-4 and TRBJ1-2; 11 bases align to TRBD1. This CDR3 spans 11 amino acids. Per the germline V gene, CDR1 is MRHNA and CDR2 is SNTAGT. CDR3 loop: CASRDRGLSVF. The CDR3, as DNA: TGTGCCAGCAGGGACAGGGGGCTTTCAGTCTTC.